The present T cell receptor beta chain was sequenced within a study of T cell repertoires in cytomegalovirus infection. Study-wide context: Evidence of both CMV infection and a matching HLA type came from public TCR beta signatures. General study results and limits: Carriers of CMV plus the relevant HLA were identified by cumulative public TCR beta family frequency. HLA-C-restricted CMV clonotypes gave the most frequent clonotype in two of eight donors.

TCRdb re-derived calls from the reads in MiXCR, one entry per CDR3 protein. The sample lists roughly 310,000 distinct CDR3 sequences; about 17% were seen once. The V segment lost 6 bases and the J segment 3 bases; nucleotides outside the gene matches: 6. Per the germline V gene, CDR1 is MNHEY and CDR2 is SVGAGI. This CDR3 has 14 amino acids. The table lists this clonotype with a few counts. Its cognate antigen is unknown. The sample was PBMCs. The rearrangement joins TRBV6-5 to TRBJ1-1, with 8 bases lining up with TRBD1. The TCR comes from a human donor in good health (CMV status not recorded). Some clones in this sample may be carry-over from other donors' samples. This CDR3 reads CASRELQGDTEAFF. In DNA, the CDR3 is TGTGCCAGCAGGGAATTACAGGGGGACACTGAAGCTTTCTTT.